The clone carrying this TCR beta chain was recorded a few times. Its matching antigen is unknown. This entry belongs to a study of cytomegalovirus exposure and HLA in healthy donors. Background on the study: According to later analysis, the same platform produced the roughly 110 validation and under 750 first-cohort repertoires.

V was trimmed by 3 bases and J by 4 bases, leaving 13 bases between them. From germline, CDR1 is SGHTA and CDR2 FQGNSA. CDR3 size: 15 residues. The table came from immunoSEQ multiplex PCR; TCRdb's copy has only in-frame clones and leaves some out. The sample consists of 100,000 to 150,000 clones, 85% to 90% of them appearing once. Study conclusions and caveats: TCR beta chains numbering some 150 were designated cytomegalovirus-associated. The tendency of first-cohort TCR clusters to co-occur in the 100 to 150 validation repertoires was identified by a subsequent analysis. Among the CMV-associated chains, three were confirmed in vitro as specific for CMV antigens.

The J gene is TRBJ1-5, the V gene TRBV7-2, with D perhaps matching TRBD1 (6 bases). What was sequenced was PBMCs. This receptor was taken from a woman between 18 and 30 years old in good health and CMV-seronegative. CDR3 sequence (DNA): TGTGCCAGCAGCTTCGCTCAGGGGCCTAATCAGCCCCAGCATTTT. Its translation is CASSFAQGPNQPQHF.